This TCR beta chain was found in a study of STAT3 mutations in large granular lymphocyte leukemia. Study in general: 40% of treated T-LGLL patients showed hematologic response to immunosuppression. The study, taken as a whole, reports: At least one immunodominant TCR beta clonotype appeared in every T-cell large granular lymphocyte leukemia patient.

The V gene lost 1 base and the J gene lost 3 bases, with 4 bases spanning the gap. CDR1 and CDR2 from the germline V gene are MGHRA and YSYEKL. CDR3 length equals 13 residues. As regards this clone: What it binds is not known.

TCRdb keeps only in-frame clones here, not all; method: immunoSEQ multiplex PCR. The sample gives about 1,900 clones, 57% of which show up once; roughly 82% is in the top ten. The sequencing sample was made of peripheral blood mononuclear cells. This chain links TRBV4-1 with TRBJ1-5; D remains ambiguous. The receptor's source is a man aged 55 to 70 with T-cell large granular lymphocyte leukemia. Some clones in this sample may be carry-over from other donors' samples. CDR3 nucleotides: TGCGCCAGCAGCCAAGGTCACAATCAGCCCCAGCATTTT. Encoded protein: CASSQGHNQPQHF.